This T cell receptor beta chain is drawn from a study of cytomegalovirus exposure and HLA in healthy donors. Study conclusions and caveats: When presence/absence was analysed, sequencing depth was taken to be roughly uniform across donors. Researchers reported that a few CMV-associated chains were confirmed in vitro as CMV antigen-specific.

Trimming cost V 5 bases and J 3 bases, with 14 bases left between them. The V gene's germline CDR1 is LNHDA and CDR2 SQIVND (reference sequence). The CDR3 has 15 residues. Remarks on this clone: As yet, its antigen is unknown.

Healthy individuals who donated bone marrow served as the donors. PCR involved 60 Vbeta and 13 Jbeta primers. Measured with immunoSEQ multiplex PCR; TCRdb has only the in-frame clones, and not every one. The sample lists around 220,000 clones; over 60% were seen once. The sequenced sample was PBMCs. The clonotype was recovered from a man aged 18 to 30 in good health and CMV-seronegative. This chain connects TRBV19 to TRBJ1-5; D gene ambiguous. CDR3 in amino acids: CASSASGRLNQPQHF. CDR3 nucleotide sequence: TGTGCCAGTAGTGCATCGGGGAGGCTCAATCAGCCCCAGCATTTT. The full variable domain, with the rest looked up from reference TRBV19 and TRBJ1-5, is DGGITQSPKYLFRKEGQNVTLSCEQNLNHDAMYWYRQDPGQGLRLIYYSQIVNDFQKGDIAEGYSVSREKKESFPLTVTSAQKNPTAFYLCASSASGRLNQPQHFGDGTRLSIL.